Listed below are T cell receptor beta chains from one sample, sequenced in a study of T cells after yellow fever vaccination. TCRdb re-derived calls from the 5' RACE reads in MiXCR, one entry per CDR3 protein. The profile covers about 370,000 distinct CDR3 sequences, with around 10% appearing a single time and roughly 18% taken by the ten largest. The sequencing here drew on PBMCs, taken on the day of the first yellow fever vaccination. These receptors were collected from a man aged 18 to 29 who received the YFV17D yellow fever vaccine. Both conserved end residues are part of each CDR3. The D gene is left open where the match is weak. The listing skips clone size in some rows; elsewhere it reads once, few, many or a size class.

V	J	size	D	CDR3	DNA
TRBV5-1	TRBJ2-5	few	NA	CASSWNLQAITQYF	TGCGCCAGCAGCTGGAATTTGCAGGCCATCACCCAGTACTTC
TRBV11-2	TRBJ2-1	many	NA	CASSFSPNNEQFF	TGTGCCAGCAGCTTTAGCCCTAACAATGAGCAGTTCTTC
TRBV19	TRBJ2-3	NA	NA	CASSIDLNGYTDTQYF	TGTGCCAGTAGTATAGATCTGAACGGATACACAGATACGCAGTATTTT
TRBV7-8	TRBJ1-1	NA	NA	CASSPHRDPPEAFF	TGTGCCAGCAGCCCCCACCGGGACCCTCCTGAAGCTTTCTTT
TRBV5-1	TRBJ2-2	NA	NA	CASRATVAAGELFF	TGCGCCAGCCGGGCAACGGTAGCAGCCGGGGAGCTGTTTTTT
TRBV27	TRBJ2-3	NA	NA	CASSLNLPGADTQYF	TGTGCCAGCAGTTTAAATCTCCCGGGCGCAGATACGCAGTATTTT
TRBV4-2	TRBJ2-3	NA	TRBD2	CASSQVLAGETDTQYF	TGTGCCAGCAGCCAAGTACTAGCGGGGGAGACAGATACGCAGTATTTT
TRBV9	TRBJ1-2	few	NA	CASSVRPRSADTYGYTF	TGTGCCAGCAGCGTGAGGCCACGGTCGGCAGATACCTATGGCTACACCTTC
TRBV5-1	TRBJ2-3	few	NA	CASSLDNTDTQYF	TGCGCCAGCAGCCTGGACAATACAGATACGCAGTATTTT
TRBV5-5	TRBJ2-5	NA	NA	CASSGEGGRETQYF	TGTGCCAGCAGCGGGGAAGGGGGTCGGGAGACCCAGTACTTC
TRBV5-1	TRBJ1-4	NA	TRBD1	CASSWGQGVWNEKLFF	TGCGCCAGCAGCTGGGGACAGGGGGTATGGAATGAAAAACTGTTTTTT
TRBV4-3	TRBJ1-3	few	NA	CASSQDLGATSGNTIYF	TGCGCCAGCAGCCAAGATCTCGGGGCCACCTCTGGAAACACCATATATTTT
TRBV4-3	TRBJ2-5	NA	NA	CASSQLLGSETQYF	TGCGCCAGCAGCCAGCTGTTGGGGTCGGAGACCCAGTACTTC
TRBV4-2	TRBJ1-5	few	NA	CASSQAGRGTQHF	TGTGCCAGCAGCCAAGCAGGTCGGGGGACCCAGCATTTT
TRBV5-1	TRBJ2-5	NA	TRBD2	CASSITGGQETQYF	TGCGCCAGCAGCATTACGGGGGGGCAAGAGACCCAGTACTTC
TRBV20-1	TRBJ1-1	NA	TRBD1	CSAKRQGIRSTEAFF	TGCAGTGCTAAACGACAGGGAATAAGATCCACTGAAGCTTTCTTT
TRBV11-1	TRBJ2-3	NA	TRBD1	CASSSTGTGESSTDTQYF	TGTGCCAGCAGCTCCACCGGGACAGGAGAGAGTAGCACAGATACGCAGTATTTT
TRBV4-2	TRBJ2-5	NA	TRBD2	CASSQDLGSGEETQYF	TGTGCCAGCAGCCAAGACTTAGGTAGCGGGGAAGAGACCCAGTACTTC
TRBV6-6	TRBJ2-5	few	TRBD1	CASSYSDRETQYF	TGTGCCAGCAGTTACTCGGACAGGGAGACCCAGTACTTC
TRBV3-1	TRBJ1-6	NA	NA	CASSQGGGIATSPLHF	TGTGCCAGCAGCCAAGGTGGAGGGATTGCCACGTCACCCCTCCACTTT
TRBV20-1	TRBJ1-6	NA	NA	CSATGAGNSPLHF	TGCAGTGCCACGGGGGCAGGGAATTCACCCCTCCACTTT
TRBV5-1	TRBJ1-2	NA	TRBD1	CASSLGDRGVDYGYTF	TGCGCCAGCAGCTTGGGAGACAGGGGTGTGGACTATGGCTACACCTTC
TRBV10-3	TRBJ2-7	few	NA	CAISGTFGTPNYEQYF	TGTGCCATCAGTGGGACCTTTGGGACACCAAACTACGAGCAGTACTTC
TRBV5-5	TRBJ2-2	few	NA	CASSAPANTGELFF	TGTGCCAGCAGCGCACCCGCGAACACCGGGGAGCTGTTTTTT
TRBV7-2	TRBJ2-3	NA	NA	CASSLQLLGGLTDTQYF	TGTGCCAGCAGCCTGCAGCTTTTGGGCGGTCTCACAGATACGCAGTATTTT
TRBV20-1	TRBJ2-5	NA	TRBD2	CSAGGAGGEKTQYF	TGCAGTGCCGGGGGAGCGGGGGGAGAAAAGACCCAGTACTTC
TRBV19	TRBJ1-5	few	NA	CASSKRSYSNQPQHF	TGTGCCAGTAGTAAGCGCAGCTATAGCAATCAGCCCCAGCATTTT
TRBV4-3	TRBJ1-2	few	TRBD1	CASSLTTGTSRGYTF	TGCGCCAGCAGCCTTACGACAGGGACTTCAAGAGGCTACACCTTC
TRBV7-2	TRBJ2-1	few	TRBD2	CASSLQATSGNYNEQFF	TGTGCCAGCAGCTTACAGGCTACTAGCGGAAACTACAATGAGCAGTTCTTC
TRBV19	TRBJ2-7	NA	TRBD2	CASSQLAGAGSLEQYF	TGTGCCAGTAGTCAATTAGCGGGGGCCGGTAGTCTCGAGCAGTACTTC
TRBV14	TRBJ2-5	NA	NA	CASSQATTETQYF	TGTGCCAGCAGCCAAGCCACCACCGAGACCCAGTACTTC
TRBV7-3	TRBJ2-7	few	NA	CASSLSVGLGYEQYF	TGTGCCAGCAGCTTATCGGTCGGTCTGGGCTACGAGCAGTACTTC
TRBV12-3/TRBV12-4	TRBJ2-5	few	TRBD2	CASSLLGTREETQYF	TGTGCCAGCAGTTTATTAGGGACTAGAGAAGAGACCCAGTACTTC
TRBV6-1	TRBJ2-7	NA	TRBD2	CASRGGADYEQYF	TGTGCCAGCAGGGGAGGGGCTGACTACGAGCAGTACTTC
TRBV11-2	TRBJ2-3	NA	NA	CASSYGNTDTQYF	TGTGCCAGCAGCTATGGTAATACAGATACGCAGTATTTT
TRBV29-1	TRBJ1-5	many	NA	CSGSEGPQHF	TGCAGCGGCTCCGAAGGGCCCCAGCATTTT
TRBV3-1	TRBJ1-1	many	NA	CASSQTTVNTEAFF	TGTGCCAGCAGCCAAACAACGGTGAACACTGAAGCTTTCTTT
TRBV15	TRBJ1-5	few	NA	CATREATFNQPQHF	TGTGCCACCAGGGAGGCCACCTTCAATCAGCCCCAGCATTTT
TRBV12-3/TRBV12-4	TRBJ1-2	many	NA	CASSSYAGSYGYTF	TGTGCCAGCAGCTCATACGCCGGGTCCTATGGCTACACCTTC
TRBV29-1	TRBJ2-2	few	NA	CSVEENTGTWAGELFF	TGCAGCGTTGAAGAGAATACCGGGACATGGGCCGGGGAGCTGTTTTTT
TRBV6-5	TRBJ2-5	few	NA	CASSYSFRRQETQYF	TGTGCCAGCAGTTACTCTTTTAGGAGGCAAGAGACCCAGTACTTC
TRBV3-1	TRBJ2-3	NA	TRBD1	CASSLWDSYSPGTDTQYF	TGTGCCAGCAGCCTTTGGGACAGCTATTCCCCCGGCACAGATACGCAGTATTTT
TRBV6-1	TRBJ2-2	NA	NA	CASSELVAGELFF	TGTGCCAGCAGTGAACTTGTGGCCGGGGAGCTGTTTTTT
TRBV7-3	TRBJ2-3	many	NA	CASSPDSSSTDTQYF	TGTGCCAGCAGCCCGGACTCTTCTAGCACAGATACGCAGTATTTT
TRBV28	TRBJ1-4	NA	NA	CASLGNNEKLFF	TGTGCCAGCTTGGGAAATAATGAAAAACTGTTTTTT
TRBV4-1	TRBJ1-2	NA	NA	CAISFVGHGKGNYGYTF	TGTGCCATCAGCTTCGTGGGCCACGGAAAGGGGAACTATGGCTACACCTTC
TRBV6-5	TRBJ1-6	few	NA	CASSYSREQVGNSPLHF	TGTGCCAGCAGTTACTCTCGAGAGCAGGTGGGGAATTCACCCCTCCACTTT
TRBV3-1	TRBJ2-7	few	NA	CATSQVVGGGYEQYF	TGTGCCACCAGCCAAGTCGTGGGGGGCGGCTACGAGCAGTACTTC
TRBV6-5	TRBJ1-2	few	TRBD1	CASSYSWTGTYGYTF	TGTGCCAGCAGTTACTCGTGGACAGGCACTTATGGCTACACCTTC